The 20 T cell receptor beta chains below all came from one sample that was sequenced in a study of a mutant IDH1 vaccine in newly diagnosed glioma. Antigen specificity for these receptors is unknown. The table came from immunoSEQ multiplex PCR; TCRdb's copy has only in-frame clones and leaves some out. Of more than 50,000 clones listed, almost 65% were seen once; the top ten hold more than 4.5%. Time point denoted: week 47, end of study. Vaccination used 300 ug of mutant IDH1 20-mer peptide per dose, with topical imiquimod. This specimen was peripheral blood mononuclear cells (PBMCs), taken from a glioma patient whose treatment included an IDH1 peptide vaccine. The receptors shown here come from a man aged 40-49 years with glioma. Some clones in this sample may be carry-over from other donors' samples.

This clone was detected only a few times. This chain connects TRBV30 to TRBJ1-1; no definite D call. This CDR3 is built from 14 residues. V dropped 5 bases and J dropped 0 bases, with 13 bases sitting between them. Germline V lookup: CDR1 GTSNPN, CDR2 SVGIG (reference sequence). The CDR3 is CAWSPMIMNTEAFF. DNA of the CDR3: TGTGCCTGGTCCCCAATGATCATGAACACTGAAGCTTTCTTT.

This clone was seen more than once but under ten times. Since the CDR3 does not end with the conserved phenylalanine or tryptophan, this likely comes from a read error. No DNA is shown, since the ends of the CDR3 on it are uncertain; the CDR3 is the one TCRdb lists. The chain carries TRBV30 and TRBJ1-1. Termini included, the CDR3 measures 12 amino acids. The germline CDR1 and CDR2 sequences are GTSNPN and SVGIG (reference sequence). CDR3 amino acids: CAWRGDGPEAFS.

CDR3 in DNA: TGTGCCAGTAGTGAGACTAGCGGGTATAGCACAGATACGCAGTATTTT. Its translation: CASSETSGYSTDTQYF. J is TRBJ2-3 and V is TRBV19; 10 bases fit TRBD2. The V gene's germline CDR1 is LNHDA and CDR2 SQIVND (reference sequence). V shed 5 bases, J shed 0 bases, and the junction held 5 bases outside the gene matches. The CDR3 sequence is 16 residues long.

The CDR3: CASGLEDTGELFF. CDR3 bases: TGCGCCAGCGGGTTGGAGGACACCGGGGAGCTGTTTTTT. The rearrangement links TRBV5-1 to TRBJ2-2; weak D call: TRBD2 (5 bases). Germline CDR1 reads SGHRS; CDR2 reads YFSETQ. Trimming removed 7 bases at V and 3 bases at J, with 10 bases between. CDR3 length equals 13 residues.

CDR3 sequence: CASSSQGYNEQFF. CDR3 bases: TGTGCCAGCAGTTCGCAGGGGTACAATGAGCAGTTCTTC. V gene TRBV7-2 combines with J gene TRBJ2-1; weak D call: TRBD1 (6 bases). This CDR3 is 13 amino acids long. The germline CDR1 and CDR2 sequences are SGHTA and FQGNSA. Trimming took off 6 bases at V and 4 bases at J, with 10 bases between the two ends.

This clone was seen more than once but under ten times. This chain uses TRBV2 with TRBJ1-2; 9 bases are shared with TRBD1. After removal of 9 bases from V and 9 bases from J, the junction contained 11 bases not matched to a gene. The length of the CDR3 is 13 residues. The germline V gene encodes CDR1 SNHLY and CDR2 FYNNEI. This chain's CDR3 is CARRSYGQGSYTF. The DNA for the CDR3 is TGTGCCAGGAGGTCGTATGGACAGGGGAGCTACACCTTC.

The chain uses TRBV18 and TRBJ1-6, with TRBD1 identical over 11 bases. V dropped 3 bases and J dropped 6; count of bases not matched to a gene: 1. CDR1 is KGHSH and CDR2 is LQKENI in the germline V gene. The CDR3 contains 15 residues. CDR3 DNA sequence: TGTGCCAGCTCACCGGGGACAGGGGGTAATTCACCCCTCCACTTT. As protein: CASSPGTGGNSPLHF.

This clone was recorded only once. The CDR3 DNA reads as TGTGCCAGCAGTGAAACAGAGGCTAAGCAGTACTTC. Amino acids: CASSETEAKQYF. This chain joins TRBV2 and TRBJ2-7; D remains unclear. This CDR3 is built from 12 residues. Trimming removed 2 bases at V and 8 bases at J, with 10 bases between. Germline lookup yields CDR1 SNHLY and CDR2 FYNNEI.

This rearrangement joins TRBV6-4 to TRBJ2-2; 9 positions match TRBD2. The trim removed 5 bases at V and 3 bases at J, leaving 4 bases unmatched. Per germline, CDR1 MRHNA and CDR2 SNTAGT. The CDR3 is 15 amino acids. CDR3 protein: CASSSVAGDTGELFF. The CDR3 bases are TGTGCCAGCAGTTCGGTAGCGGGGGACACCGGGGAGCTGTTTTTT.

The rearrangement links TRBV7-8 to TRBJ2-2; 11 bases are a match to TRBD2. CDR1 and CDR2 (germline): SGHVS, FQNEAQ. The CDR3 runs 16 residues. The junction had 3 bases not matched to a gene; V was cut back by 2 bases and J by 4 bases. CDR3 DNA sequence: TGTGCCAGCAGCTTAAGACTAGCGGGGAGCACCGGGGAGCTGTTTTTT. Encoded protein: CASSLRLAGSTGELFF.

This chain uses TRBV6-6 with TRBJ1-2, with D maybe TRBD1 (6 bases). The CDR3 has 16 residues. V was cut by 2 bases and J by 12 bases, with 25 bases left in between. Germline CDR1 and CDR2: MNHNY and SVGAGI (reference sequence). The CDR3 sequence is CASSYPGGPGLFFNTF. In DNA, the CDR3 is TGTGCCAGCAGTTACCCGGGGGGGCCGGGCCTTTTTTTCAACACCTTC.

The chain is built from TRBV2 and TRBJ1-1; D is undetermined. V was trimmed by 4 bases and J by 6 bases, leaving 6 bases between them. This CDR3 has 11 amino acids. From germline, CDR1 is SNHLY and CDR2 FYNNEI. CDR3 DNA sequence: TGTGCCAGCAGTGTTTTCGCTGAAGCTTTCTTT. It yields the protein CASSVFAEAFF.

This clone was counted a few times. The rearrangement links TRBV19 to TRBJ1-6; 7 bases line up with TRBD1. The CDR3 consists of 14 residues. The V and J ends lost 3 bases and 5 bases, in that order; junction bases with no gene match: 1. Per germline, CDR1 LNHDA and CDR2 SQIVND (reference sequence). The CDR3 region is CASSMGQNNSPLHF. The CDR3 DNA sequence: TGTGCCAGTAGTATGGGACAGAATAATTCACCCCTCCACTTT.

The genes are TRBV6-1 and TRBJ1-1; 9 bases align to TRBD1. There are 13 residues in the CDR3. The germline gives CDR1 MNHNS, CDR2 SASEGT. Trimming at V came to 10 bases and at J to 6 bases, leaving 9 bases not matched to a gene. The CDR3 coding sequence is TGTGCCACCGCGGGACAGGGATACTCTGAAGCTTTCTTT. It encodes CATAGQGYSEAFF.

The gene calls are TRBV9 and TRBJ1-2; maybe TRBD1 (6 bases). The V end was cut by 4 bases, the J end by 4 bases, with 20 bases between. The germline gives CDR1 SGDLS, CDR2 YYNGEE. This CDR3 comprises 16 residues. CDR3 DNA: TGTGCCAGCAGCACCCCCATGCCGGGGGGCGGCTATGGCTACACCTTC. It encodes CASSTPMPGGGYGYTF.

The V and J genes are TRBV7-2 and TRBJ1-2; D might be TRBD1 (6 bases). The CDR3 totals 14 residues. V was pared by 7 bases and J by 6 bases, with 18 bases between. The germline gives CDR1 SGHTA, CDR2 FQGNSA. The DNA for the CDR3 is TGTGCCAGCATCCCTGGGGGGCCCCGTAATGGCTACACCTTC. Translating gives CASIPGGPRNGYTF.

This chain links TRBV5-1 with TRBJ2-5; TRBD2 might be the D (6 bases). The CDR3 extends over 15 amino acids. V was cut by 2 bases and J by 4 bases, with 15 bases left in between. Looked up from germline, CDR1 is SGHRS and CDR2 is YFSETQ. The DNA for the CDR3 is TGCGCCAGCAGCTTAGCGGGCCGGGTGTCAGAGACCCAGTACTTC. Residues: CASSLAGRVSETQYF.

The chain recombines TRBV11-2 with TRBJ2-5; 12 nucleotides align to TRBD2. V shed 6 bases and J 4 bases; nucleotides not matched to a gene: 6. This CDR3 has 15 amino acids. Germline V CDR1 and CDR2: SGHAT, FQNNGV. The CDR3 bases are TGTGCCAGCAGTCGTCTAGCGGGGGGGGTAGAGACCCAGTACTTC. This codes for CASSRLAGGVETQYF.

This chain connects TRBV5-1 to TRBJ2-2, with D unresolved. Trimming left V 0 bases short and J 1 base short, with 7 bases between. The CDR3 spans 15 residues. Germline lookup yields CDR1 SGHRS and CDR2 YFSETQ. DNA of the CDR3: TGCGCCAGCAGCTTGGGACGGCAGAACACCGGGGAGCTGTTTTTT. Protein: CASSLGRQNTGELFF.

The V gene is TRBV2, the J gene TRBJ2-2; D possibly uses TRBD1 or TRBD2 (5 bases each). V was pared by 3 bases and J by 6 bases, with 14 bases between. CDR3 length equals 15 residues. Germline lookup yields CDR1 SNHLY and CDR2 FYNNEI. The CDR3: CASSDDGAFAGELFF. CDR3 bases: TGTGCCAGCAGTGATGACGGGGCGTTTGCCGGGGAGCTGTTTTTT.